This is a list of T cell receptor beta chains from one sample in a study of cytomegalovirus exposure and HLA in healthy donors. Here immunoSEQ multiplex PCR was the method, and the copy in TCRdb shows in-frame clones only, minus some. The data hold 150,000 to 200,000 clones, with about three quarters observed a single time. Sequencing was performed on PBMCs. The receptor source for this set is a woman aged 40 to 49 in good health and CMV-seropositive. Each CDR3 is given with its conserved first and last residue. A D gene is named only where the DNA matches it firmly. Clone size is not always given. Where it is, it says once, few, many or a class for expanded clones.

j_call cdr3_length clone_size d_call v_call cdr3_nt cdr3_aa
TRBJ2-7 14 NA TRBD1 TRBV19 TGTGCCAGTACCAACCCGACAGGGGCGGGGGAGCAGTACTTC CASTNPTGAGEQYF
TRBJ1-5 17 NA TRBD1 TRBV28 TGTGCCAGCAGTTTAAGCGGGACAGGGGAGGGAAATCAGCCCCAGCATTTT CASSLSGTGEGNQPQHF
TRBJ2-1 15 few TRBD2 TRBV19 TGTGCCAGTAGTACGGGACTAGCGGCCTACAATGAGCAGTTCTTC CASSTGLAAYNEQFF
TRBJ2-1 14 NA TRBD1 TRBV7-2 TGTGCCAGCAGCCTAGGACAGGCCTACAATGAGCAGTTCTTC CASSLGQAYNEQFF
TRBJ1-2 18 few TRBD1 TRBV11-2 TGTGCCAGCAGCTTAGGGAGGACAGGGGGTTACACTAACTATGGCTACACCTTC CASSLGRTGGYTNYGYTF
TRBJ1-4 19 NA TRBD1 TRBV4-2 TGTGCCAGCAGCCAAGATCAGAGGACAGGGGTCTCGGTAGGGGAAAAACTGTTTTTT CASSQDQRTGVSVGEKLFF
TRBJ2-3 15 NA NA TRBV30 TGTGCCTGGAGTAAAGGAGCCGTACTCACAGATACGCAGTATTTT CAWSKGAVLTDTQYF
TRBJ2-6 16 NA NA TRBV29-1 TGCAGCGCTGACGGGAGAGATAGGGCTGGGGCCAACGTCCTGACTTTC CSADGRDRAGANVLTF
TRBJ1-3 16 NA NA TRBV2 TGTGCCAGCAGTGAAAGTGGGGGACTCTCTGGAAACACCATATATTTT CASSESGGLSGNTIYF
TRBJ2-1 17 NA NA TRBV5-4 TGTGCCAGCAGCCCCCCGGGACAGCGGGTCCCGATTTCCGAGCAGTTCTTC CASSPPGQRVPISEQFF
TRBJ2-6 14 once NA TRBV19 TGTGCCAGCAAAGGGGGATCTGGGGCCAACGTCCTGACTTTC CASKGGSGANVLTF
TRBJ1-4 12 NA NA TRBV7-2 TGTGCCAGCAGCTTAGGTCGCGGAAAACTGTTTTTT CASSLGRGKLFF
TRBJ2-7 14 once TRBD2 TRBV7-8 TGTGCCAGCAGCTTGACTAGCGGGGCCTACGAGCAGTACTTC CASSLTSGAYEQYF
TRBJ2-5 15 NA TRBD2 TRBV4-3 TGCGCCAGCAGCCAAGATCTGCCGGGAGGGGAGACCCAGTACTTC CASSQDLPGGETQYF
TRBJ2-7 15 NA TRBD2 TRBV28 TGTGCCAGCAGCCCAAGGACTAGCAGTTCCTACGAGCAGTACTTC CASSPRTSSSYEQYF
TRBJ2-7 14 NA NA TRBV5-1 TGCGCCAGCAGCTTGGTCCCAGGGGGGAACGAGCAGTACTTC CASSLVPGGNEQYF
TRBJ2-1 17 NA NA TRBV5-4 TGTGCCAGCAGCTGGGGAGGCGATTCCGGGAACTACAATGAGCAGTTCTTC CASSWGGDSGNYNEQFF
TRBJ2-2 16 NA NA TRBV7-2 TGTGCCAGCAGCAGACTTACAGGAATAGGGGCCGGGGAGCTGTTTTTT CASSRLTGIGAGELFF
TRBJ2-3 15 NA NA TRBV5-8 TGTGCCAGCAGCTTAGGCCAGGGGAGTTCAGATACGCAGTATTTT CASSLGQGSSDTQYF
TRBJ2-3 19 NA TRBD2 TRBV18 TGTGCCAGCTCACCACCGGTGGGACTAGCGGGAGAGAGGACAGATACGCAGTATTTT CASSPPVGLAGERTDTQYF
TRBJ2-7 15 NA NA TRBV18 TGTGCCAGCTCACCAACCAGCGAGAACTCCTACGAGCAGTACTTC CASSPTSENSYEQYF
TRBJ2-7 17 NA TRBD2 TRBV10-2 TGCGCCAGCAGTGAGTATAGCGGGAGGGCCTCCTCCTACGAGCAGTACTTC CASSEYSGRASSYEQYF
TRBJ1-2 13 NA NA TRBV5-1 TGCGCCAGCAGCTTGGAAGGGGGAGATGGCTACACCTTC CASSLEGGDGYTF